One and the same sample provided the 32 T cell receptor beta chains below, sequenced in a study of beta chain features in type 1 diabetes (dated by TCRdb to 2016 to 2019). The library was made by the immunoSEQ multiplex PCR assay. The High Capacity cDNA Reverse Transcription Kit was used to reverse transcribe all of the isolated RNA, meaning that expressed TCRB transcripts were what got sequenced. Drawn from immuneACCESS, this table holds only the in-frame rearrangements with V and J called that TCRdb kept. Clones are partly lost; checked studies trace under half to an unresolved V gene and leave the rest unexplained. Counted in this sample were about 160,000 clones; approximately 9.1% of them appeared once. The ten largest clones take up over 2% of the sample. Material for sequencing was central memory CD4+ T cells from blood. The receptor set was obtained from a woman between 18 and 29 years old in good health.

This clone showed up just a few times. The chain couples TRBV29-1 to TRBJ1-2; 9 nucleotides line up with TRBD1. The CDR3 is 13 residues long. With V trimmed by 7 bases and J by 0 bases, 3 bases remained unmatched. Per the germline V gene, CDR1 is SQVTM and CDR2 is ANQGSEA. The CDR3 here is CSAGQGTNYGYTF. For the CDR3, the DNA is TGCAGCGCAGGACAGGGGACTAACTATGGCTACACCTTC.

This sequence joins TRBV6-6 and TRBJ1-5, with a possible D match to TRBD1 (6 bases). The CDR3 runs to 15 residues. Looked up from germline, CDR1 is MNHNY and CDR2 is SVGAGI (reference sequence). Trimming removed 6 bases from V and 0 bases from J, with 12 bases in between. The CDR3, as DNA: TGTGCCAGCAGGCAGCAGGGGAATAGCAATCAGCCCCAGCATTTT. Amino acid sequence: CASRQQGNSNQPQHF.

A few counts support this clone. This chain joins TRBV30 and TRBJ1-5; D gene uncertain. The V and J ends lost 2 bases and 0 bases respectively, with 5 bases between them. The CDR3 runs 13 residues. Germline values: CDR1 GTSNPN, CDR2 SVGIG (reference sequence). The CDR3 here is CAWSQDSNQPQHF. CDR3 nucleotides: TGTGCCTGGAGTCAGGATAGCAATCAGCCCCAGCATTTT.

The V gene is TRBV4-1, the J gene TRBJ1-1; 7 nucleotides align to TRBD1. The CDR3 sequence is 12 residues long. Germline loops: CDR1 MGHRA, CDR2 YSYEKL. With V trimmed by 5 bases and J by 6 bases, 3 bases remained unmatched. The CDR3 loop reads CASSKQGAEAFF. The CDR3 DNA sequence: TGCGCCAGCAGCAAGCAGGGGGCTGAAGCTTTCTTT.

In this sample, this clone turned up a few times. The chain uses TRBV7-2 and TRBJ1-5, with a tentative D call TRBD1 (6 bases). Germline V lookup: CDR1 SGHTA, CDR2 FQGNSA. This CDR3 comprises 14 residues. V gave up 4 bases and J gave up 1 base, with 8 bases separating them. CDR3 amino acids: CASSSQGSNQPQHF. CDR3 bases: TGTGCCAGCAGCTCCCAGGGGAGCAATCAGCCCCAGCATTTT.

The chain recombines TRBV6-5 with TRBJ1-1; TRBD1 agrees at 8 bases. The length of the CDR3 is 14 residues. CDR1 is MNHEY and CDR2 is SVGAGI in the germline V gene. Unmatched junction bases numbered 9, after V lost 6 bases and J lost 6 bases. The CDR3, as DNA: TGTGCCAGCAGCCCGGACAGGGCCCATCCTGAAGCTTTCTTT. This sequence encodes CASSPDRAHPEAFF.

The V call is TRBV5-4, the J call TRBJ2-5; no clear D. The DNA end favors TRBJ2-7, so the J call may be wrong. This CDR3 has 14 residues. Looked up from germline, CDR1 is SGHNT and CDR2 is YYREEE (reference sequence). The CDR3 reads CASSLWAGEYEQYF. The CDR3 coding sequence is TGTGCCAGCAGCTTGTGGGCAGGTGAATACGAGCAGTACTTC.

The CDR3, as DNA: TGTGCCATCAGTAAGGACAGGGACACTGAAGCTTTCTTT. Its protein is CAISKDRDTEAFF. V gene TRBV10-3 combines with J gene TRBJ1-1, with TRBD1 matching over 8 bases. J was trimmed by 3 bases and V by 5 bases; bases with no gene match: 2. The CDR3 spans 13 residues. Looked up from germline, CDR1 is ENHRY and CDR2 is SYGVKD.

The J gene is TRBJ2-3, the V gene TRBV7-3; D is uncertain. This CDR3 comprises 14 residues. CDR1 is SGHTA, CDR2 FQGTGA, per germline. V lost 1 base and J 0 bases, leaving 5 bases between the germline ends. The CDR3 DNA follows: TGTGCCAGCAGCTTAATCTCGAGCACAGATACGCAGTATTTT. Translated: CASSLISSTDTQYF.

The table lists this clone with a few counts. The same CDR3 arises from other DNA sequences in this sample as well. V gene TRBV9 combines with J gene TRBJ2-3; D not certain. Germline CDR1 is SGDLS and CDR2 is YYNGEE. V dropped 0 bases and J dropped 5 bases, with 7 bases sitting between them. The CDR3 runs 13 residues. This CDR3 is CASSVAGGDTQYF. The CDR3, as DNA: TGTGCCAGCAGCGTAGCTGGCGGAGATACGCAGTATTTT.

This chain uses TRBV7-2 with TRBJ2-1; possible D gene TRBD2, 6 bases. Trimming took off 3 bases at V and 3 bases at J, with 12 bases between the two ends. There are 15 residues in the CDR3. Germline V gene lookup returns CDR1 SGHTA and CDR2 FQGNSA. The CDR3 coding sequence is TGTGCCAGCAGCTTTACGGGAGAACTCTACAATGAGCAGTTCTTC. Amino acid sequence: CASSFTGELYNEQFF.

The gene calls are TRBV5-1 and TRBJ1-1; 10 nucleotides match TRBD1. V lost 0 bases, J lost 1 base, and 6 bases stayed unmatched. Looked up from germline, CDR1 is SGHRS and CDR2 is YFSETQ. This CDR3 region has 17 residues. Here the CDR3 reads CASSLAGRQGANTEAFF. The CDR3 coding sequence is TGCGCCAGCAGCTTGGCCGGGCGACAGGGGGCGAACACTGAAGCTTTCTTT.

The chain links TRBV11-2 to TRBJ1-1; 11 bases align to TRBD1. V gave up 5 bases and J gave up 4 bases; unmatched junction bases: 6. This CDR3 region has 15 residues. The germline CDR1 and CDR2 sequences are SGHAT and FQNNGV. The CDR3 loop is CASSLDGQGATEAFF. In DNA, the CDR3 is TGTGCCAGCAGCCTCGATGGACAGGGGGCCACTGAAGCTTTCTTT.

A few counts support this clone. This chain uses TRBV11-2 with TRBJ1-1, with 7 bases aligning to TRBD1. The length of the CDR3 is 14 residues. The V segment lost 5 bases and the J segment 3 bases; nucleotides outside the gene matches: 6. CDR1 and CDR2 from the germline V gene are SGHAT and FQNNGV. In nucleotides, the CDR3 is TGTGCCAGCAGCCCCCAAACAGGGGACACTGAAGCTTTCTTT. Residues: CASSPQTGDTEAFF.

This clone was found a few times. This sequence joins TRBV6-1 and TRBJ1-4; D ambiguous. Deletions cut 3 bases from V and 0 bases from J, with 8 bases between. CDR1 MNHNS and CDR2 SASEGT come from the germline V gene. The CDR3 is made up of 15 amino acids. The CDR3 spells CASSDRSATNEKLFF. Written as DNA, the CDR3 is TGTGCCAGCAGTGATCGGTCGGCAACTAATGAAAAACTGTTTTTT.

The chain recombines TRBV2 with TRBJ2-3; 8 nucleotides align to TRBD2. V shed 10 bases, J shed 4 bases, and the junction held 7 bases outside the gene matches. Germline V lookup: CDR1 SNHLY, CDR2 FYNNEI. CDR3 size: 13 residues. CDR3 coding DNA: TGTGCCACCGCTCCGGGGGGGGCAGATACGCAGTATTTT. Protein sequence: CATAPGGADTQYF.

This clone has more than one count but fewer than ten. This chain links TRBV11-2 with TRBJ1-1; perhaps TRBD1 as D (6 bases). Germline CDR1 and CDR2: SGHAT and FQNNGV. The V end lost 5 bases, the J end lost 5 bases, and 21 bases lay between the germline ends. The CDR3 spans 16 residues. The chain's CDR3 is CASSPARGGRRTEAFF. The CDR3, as DNA: TGTGCCAGCAGCCCTGCTAGGGGGGGGAGGCGGACTGAAGCTTTCTTT.

The genes are TRBV30 and TRBJ1-5; 12 bases line up with TRBD1. The V gene's germline CDR1 is GTSNPN and CDR2 SVGIG (reference sequence). The CDR3 has 18 residues. Losses at the gene ends were 2 bases for V and 1 base for J; bases not matched to a gene: 9. CDR3 amino acids: CAWSIPPGQGASNQPQHF. Here the CDR3 DNA reads TGTGCCTGGAGTATCCCCCCGGGACAGGGGGCAAGCAATCAGCCCCAGCATTTT.

This chain joins TRBV7-2 and TRBJ1-2, with D hard to call. In germline, CDR1 is SGHTA, CDR2 FQGNSA. There are 15 residues in the CDR3. Trimming removed 3 bases at V and 1 base at J, with 12 bases between. In DNA form, the CDR3 reads TGTGCCAGCAGCTTTCCCCTCGGAGGTAACTATGGCTACACCTTC. This codes for CASSFPLGGNYGYTF.

The chain couples TRBV4-3 to TRBJ2-5; 8 bases line up with TRBD2. This CDR3 region has 15 residues. In germline, CDR1 is LGHNA, CDR2 YSLEER. The V segment lost 1 base and the J segment 5 bases; nucleotides outside the gene matches: 6. DNA of the CDR3: TGCGCCAGCAGCCAAGGTCGGGGGGGGAGGGAGACCCAGTACTTC. Translated: CASSQGRGGRETQYF.

The table lists this clone with a few counts. This chain joins TRBV30 and TRBJ1-1; 7 bases agree with TRBD1. Germline CDR1 and CDR2: GTSNPN and SVGIG (reference sequence). This CDR3 has 12 amino acids. Trimming at V came to 1 base and at J to 5 bases, leaving 1 base not matched to a gene. Written as DNA, the CDR3 is TGTGCCTGGAGTGGACAGGGAACTGAAGCTTTCTTT. It specifies CAWSGQGTEAFF.

This clone was seen many times. V is TRBV5-6 and J is TRBJ2-6; maybe TRBD1 (6 bases). Germline values: CDR1 SGHDT, CDR2 YYEEEE. V shed 3 bases and J shed 0 bases, with 16 bases lying between them. CDR3 length: 18 residues. In nucleotides, the CDR3 is TGTGCCAGCAGCTCGAGCAGGGGCCGATACTCTGGGGCCAACGTCCTGACTTTC. Its translation is CASSSSRGRYSGANVLTF. Full variable domain (remainder filled in from reference TRBV5-6 and TRBJ2-6): DAGVTQSPTHLIKTRGQQVTLRCSPKSGHDTVSWYQQALGQGPQFIFQYYEEEERQRGNFPDRFSGHQFPNYSSELNVNALLLGDSALYLCASSSSRGRYSGANVLTFGAGSRLTVL.

This clone showed up just a few times. The V gene is TRBV5-1, the J gene TRBJ2-7, with 10 bases lining up with TRBD2. This CDR3 contains 15 residues. V trimming: 2 bases; J trimming: 0 bases; junction bases outside the gene matches: 2. Looked up from germline, CDR1 is SGHRS and CDR2 is YFSETQ. CDR3 sequence reads: CASSFSGGISYEQYF. In nucleotides, the CDR3 is TGCGCCAGCAGCTTTAGCGGGGGGATCTCCTACGAGCAGTACTTC.

The rearrangement uses TRBV19 and TRBJ2-5, with D possibly being TRBD2 (6 bases). Germline values: CDR1 LNHDA, CDR2 SQIVND (reference sequence). This CDR3 contains 15 residues. V was shortened by 3 bases and J by 7 bases, with 18 bases between the two germline ends. The CDR3 is CASSMVGGPAMTQYF. The CDR3 region has the DNA TGTGCCAGTAGTATGGTCGGGGGACCCGCTATGACCCAGTACTTC. The full variable domain, with the rest looked up from reference TRBV19 and TRBJ2-5, is DGGITQSPKYLFRKEGQNVTLSCEQNLNHDAMYWYRQDPGQGLRLIYYSQIVNDFQKGDIAEGYSVSREKKESFPLTVTSAQKNPTAFYLCASSMVGGPAMTQYFGPGTRLLVL.

There are a few counts of this clone. The chain employs TRBV5-1 and TRBJ2-7, with TRBD2 matching 7 bases. CDR3 length: 14 residues. Germline assignment: CDR1 SGHRS and CDR2 YFSETQ. Trimming cost V 1 base and J 2 bases; bases outside gene matches: 3. The DNA for the CDR3 is TGCGCCAGCAGCTTGAGGCTAGCGGCCTACGAGCAGTACTTC. Its protein is CASSLRLAAYEQYF.

This clone was found a few times. V and J are TRBV2 and TRBJ1-2; 7 bases match TRBD1. From germline, CDR1 is SNHLY and CDR2 FYNNEI. This CDR3 is built from 16 residues. The junction had 11 bases not matched to a gene; V was cut back by 4 bases and J by 3 bases. The CDR3 coding sequence is TGTGCCAGCAGTGCTGTTGGCCAGGGGGGACACTATGGCTACACCTTC. Translation: CASSAVGQGGHYGYTF.

This clone was seen at least ten times. The V call is TRBV23-1, the J call TRBJ2-3; possibly TRBD1 for D (7 bases). TRBV23-1 is filed as an ORF, its function uncertain. The V and J ends lost 4 bases and 2 bases respectively, with 22 bases between them. The CDR3 contains 18 residues. CDR3 protein: CASSLPTRRGLYTDTQYF. The CDR3 region has the DNA TGCGCCAGCAGTCTCCCGACACGGAGGGGGCTATACACAGATACGCAGTATTTT.

There are a few counts of this clone. The chain employs TRBV6-5 and TRBJ1-2, with 8 bases fitting TRBD1. Per the germline V gene, CDR1 is MNHEY and CDR2 is SVGAGI. Unmatched junction bases numbered 2, after V lost 5 bases and J lost 3 bases. This CDR3 has 13 residues. The CDR3 sequence is CASSQDRDYGYTF. The CDR3 coding sequence is TGTGCCAGCAGTCAGGACAGGGACTATGGCTACACCTTC.

The chain employs TRBV18 and TRBJ2-3; 7 nucleotides match TRBD1. J was trimmed by 0 bases and V by 5 bases; bases with no gene match: 8. Per the germline V gene, CDR1 is KGHSH and CDR2 is LQKENI. The CDR3 has 16 residues. CDR3 residues: CASSSGQAGSTDTQYF. The CDR3, as DNA: TGTGCCAGCTCATCCGGACAGGCCGGCAGCACAGATACGCAGTATTTT. Variable domain in full (rest from reference TRBV18 and TRBJ2-3): NAGVMQNPRHLVRRRGQEARLRCSPMKGHSHVYWYRQLPEEGLKFMVYLQKENIIDESGMPKERFSAEFPKEGPSILRIQQVVRGDSAAYFCASSSGQAGSTDTQYFGPGTRLTVL.

The chain combines TRBV2 with TRBJ2-1, with D perhaps TRBD2 (7 bases). V was cut by 6 bases and J by 10 bases, with 37 bases left in between. Germline V lookup: CDR1 SNHLY, CDR2 FYNNEI. The CDR3 length is 20 residues. The CDR3 nucleotides read TGTGCCAGCAGAACCGGGAGGCAGGGGTCTTCGGGACAAACACTTTGGGAGCAGTTCTTC. This codes for CASRTGRQGSSGQTLWEQFF.

V gene TRBV27 combines with J gene TRBJ2-1, with 7 bases lining up with TRBD1. The length of the CDR3 is 16 residues. J was trimmed by 1 base and V by 5 bases; bases with no gene match: 8. Germline CDR1 is MNHEY and CDR2 is SMNVEV (reference sequence). The DNA for the CDR3 is TGTGCCAGCAGTCCACTACAGGGACAGTCCTACAATGAGCAGTTCTTC. Its protein is CASSPLQGQSYNEQFF.

The genes are TRBV13 and TRBJ2-1; 8 bases match TRBD2. The V gene's germline CDR1 is PRHDT and CDR2 FYEKMQ (reference sequence). The CDR3 totals 15 residues. Trimming removed 5 bases from V and 4 bases from J; junction bases left unmatched: 7. The CDR3 coding sequence is TGTGCCAGCAGCCCTCGGGAGGGGGGTTACAATGAGCAGTTCTTC. Residues: CASSPREGGYNEQFF.